These 20 T cell receptor beta chains came from one sample sequenced in a study of T cells in Graves' hyperthyroidism and ophthalmopathy. Researchers amplified the TCR beta CDR3 regions from RNA transcripts. First-round RT-PCR targeting the TCR CDR3 was performed with the HTBI primer set. TCRdb reprocessed the multiplex PCR reads with MiXCR, giving one entry per CDR3 protein. The profile shows a few hundred thousand distinct CDR3 sequences, about 17% of them singletons. Sequenced: blood. The source is a woman aged 55-75 years with Graves' ophthalmopathy.

This clonotype was seen at least ten times. The rearrangement uses TRBV7-2 and TRBJ2-5; 16 bases fit TRBD2. Germline V gene data show CDR1 as SGHTA and CDR2 as FQGNSA. There are 16 residues in the CDR3. The J segment lost 7 bases and the V segment lost 5 bases, leaving 7 bases of the junction unmatched. This CDR3 reads CASSKGLAGGKGTQYF. In nucleotides, the CDR3 is TGTGCCAGCAGCAAGGGACTAGCGGGGGGGAAGGGGACCCAGTACTTC.

In its sample, this clonotype was seen many times. This chain joins TRBV6-2 or TRBV6-3 and TRBJ2-5; the D call may be TRBD1 or TRBD2 (6 bases each). Germline V gene sequence: CDR1 MNHEY, CDR2 SVGEGT. The CDR3 totals 15 residues. Trimming stripped 4 bases from V and 4 bases from J, with 16 bases between. Written as DNA, the CDR3 is TGTGCCAGCAGTTCTACGGTGGAGGGGGGAGAGACCCAGTACTTC. Residues: CASSSTVEGGETQYF.

This clonotype was counted at least ten times. This chain joins TRBV25-1 and TRBJ1-4; no reliable D call. Germline V gives CDR1 MGHDK, CDR2 SYGVNS. This CDR3 comprises 16 residues. V was trimmed by 1 base and J by 4 bases, leaving 13 bases between them. DNA for the CDR3: TGTGCCAGCAGTGAATTGGGCCGGGAAGATAATGAAAAACTGTTTTTT. Its protein is CASSELGREDNEKLFF.

The sample holds many counts of this clonotype. The chain recombines TRBV7-2 with TRBJ2-3, with TRBD2 matching 12 bases. Looked up from germline, CDR1 is SGHTA and CDR2 is FQGNSA. V dropped 4 bases and J dropped 6; count of bases not matched to a gene: 5. The length of the CDR3 is 15 residues. The CDR3 sequence: CASSSSGRGQDTQYF. The CDR3 DNA is TGTGCCAGCAGCTCTAGCGGGAGGGGGCAGGATACGCAGTATTTT. Drawing the rest from reference TRBV7-2 and TRBJ2-3, the complete variable domain is GAGVSQSPSNKVTEKGKDVELRCDPISGHTALYWYRQSLGQGLEFLIYFQGNSAPDKSGLPSDRFSAERTGGSVSTLTIQRTQQEDSAVYLCASSSSGRGQDTQYFGPGTRLTVL.

With respect to this clonotype: One junction end does not reproduce the germline sequence, and a read error may be involved. The rearrangement uses TRBV6-5 and TRBJ1-1; D perhaps matches TRBD1 (5 bases). This CDR3 has 16 amino acids. Germline V gene sequence: CDR1 MNHEY, CDR2 SVGAGI. Written as DNA, the CDR3 is TGCGCCAGCAGTTCGACCGTTGGGGGGGGGAACACTGAAGCTTTCTTT. This gives the protein CASSSTVGGGNTEAFF.

This clonotype was seen repeatedly, ten times or more. This chain uses TRBV7-2 with TRBJ1-2; TRBD1 agrees at 7 bases. After removal of 0 bases from V and 6 bases from J, the junction contained 4 bases not matched to a gene. CDR1 is SGHTA, CDR2 FQGNSA, per germline. The CDR3 is 14 residues long. The CDR3 loop is CASSLAGGQNGYTF. The DNA of the CDR3 is TGTGCCAGCAGCTTAGCGGGGGGACAGAATGGCTACACCTTC.

This clonotype has more than one count but fewer than ten. J is TRBJ2-7 and V is TRBV30, with TRBD1 as a possible D gene (5 bases). Germline V gene lookup returns CDR1 GTSNPN and CDR2 SVGIG (reference sequence). Trimming cost V 1 base and J 0 bases, with 10 bases left between them. There are 14 residues in the CDR3. CDR3 sequence reads: CAWSATEISYEQYF. Here the CDR3 DNA reads TGTGCCTGGAGTGCGACAGAAATCTCCTACGAGCAGTACTTC.

This clonotype has a handful of counts. In nucleotides, the CDR3 is TGCAGCGTTGAACTGGGGGCGTATGGCTACACCTTC. This encodes CSVELGAYGYTF. The chain is built from TRBV29-1 and TRBJ1-2, with TRBD1 as a possible D gene (6 bases). V was cut by 2 bases and J by 5 bases, with 9 bases left in between. The CDR3 sequence is 12 residues long. Germline V gene lookup returns CDR1 SQVTM and CDR2 ANQGSEA.

Many counts were recorded for this clonotype. The chain is built from TRBV6-2 or TRBV6-3 and TRBJ2-3; the match to TRBD1 covers 7 bases. Germline CDR1 is MNHEY and CDR2 is SVGEGT. The CDR3 runs 13 residues. Trimming took 8 bases from V and 4 from J; bases not matched to a gene: 6. The CDR3 region has the DNA TGTGCCAGCCACCGGGACAGCTCAGATACGCAGTATTTT. As protein: CASHRDSSDTQYF.

This clonotype has ten or more counts. This sequence joins TRBV12-3 or TRBV12-4 and TRBJ2-3, with TRBD1 as a possible D gene (5 bases). The germline V and J ends were trimmed by 4 bases and 6 bases, with 5 bases remaining between them. The CDR3 extends over 11 amino acids. CDR3 protein: CASSSGDTQYF. DNA of the CDR3: TGTGCCAGCAGTTCAGGGGATACGCAGTATTTT.

This clonotype was recorded at least ten times. The rearrangement uses TRBV28 and TRBJ2-1, with no clear D. The CDR3 has 12 residues. V was cut by 3 bases and J by 8 bases, with 8 bases left in between. Germline-derived CDR1 and CDR2 are MDHEN and SYDVKM. DNA for the CDR3: TGTGCCAGCAGTTTGTTGGAGTATGAGCAGTTCTTC. Protein: CASSLLEYEQFF.

This clonotype was seen many times. The genes are TRBV6-2 or TRBV6-3 and TRBJ1-1; D may be TRBD1 (5 bases). V lost 6 bases to trimming and J lost 10 bases, with 21 bases between them. The CDR3 covers 14 residues. Germline CDR1 MNHEY, CDR2 SVGEGT. The CDR3 bases are TGTGCCAGCAGGGAGATGGGGTTCTTCCAGGGAGCTTTCTTT. Its translation is CASREMGFFQGAFF.

This clonotype has a handful of counts. V and J are TRBV15 and TRBJ2-1; 8 bases line up with TRBD1. The V and J ends lost 4 bases and 2 bases, in that order; junction bases with no gene match: 10. The CDR3 consists of 17 residues. Germline lookup yields CDR1 LNHNV and CDR2 YYDKDF (reference sequence). CDR3 sequence: CATSTGTGRGAYNEQFF. The CDR3 region has the DNA TGTGCCACCAGCACAGGGACAGGAAGGGGCGCCTACAATGAGCAGTTCTTC.

This clonotype was found many times. This chain uses TRBV28 with TRBJ2-1, with TRBD2 matching over 8 bases. The J segment lost 9 bases and the V segment lost 3 bases, leaving 10 bases of the junction unmatched. The germline V gene encodes CDR1 MDHEN and CDR2 SYDVKM. The CDR3 runs to 15 residues. The CDR3 nucleotides are TGTGCCAGCAGTTTTTCGGGACTAGATGGGACTGAGCAGTTCTTC. It specifies CASSFSGLDGTEQFF. Variable domain in full (rest from reference TRBV28 and TRBJ2-1): DVKVTQSSRYLVKRTGEKVFLECVQDMDHENMFWYRQDPGLGLRLIYFSYDVKMKEKGDIPEGYSVSREKKERFSLILESASTNQTSMYLCASSFSGLDGTEQFFGPGTRLTVL.

Concerning this clonotype itself: One base away lies a much larger clone, so this may be a sequencing read error. The chain is built from TRBV20-1 and TRBJ2-7; the D gene is possibly TRBD2 (5 bases). This CDR3 spans 13 amino acids. With 6 bases removed from V and 4 bases from J, the gap between germline ends came to 16 bases. Germline CDR1 reads DFQATT; CDR2 reads SNEGSKA (reference sequence). The CDR3 region is CSAPAGGLYEQYF. The CDR3 bases are TGCAGTGCCCCGGCTGGCGGGTTGTACGAGCAGTACTTC.

This clonotype was recorded many times. The chain links TRBV6-1 to TRBJ2-7, with TRBD1 matching over 7 bases. This CDR3 has 15 amino acids. J was trimmed by 1 base and V by 6 bases; bases with no gene match: 9. The germline V gene encodes CDR1 MNHNS and CDR2 SASEGT. CDR3 DNA sequence: TGTGCCAGCAGACACACCCTACAGGGGTCCTACGAGCAGTACTTC. It specifies CASRHTLQGSYEQYF.

CDR3 sequence reads: CASSPDYIANYGYTF. Written as DNA, the CDR3 is TGTGCCAGCAGTCCCGATTATATCGCTAACTATGGCTACACCTTC. The chain employs TRBV6-1 and TRBJ1-2, with D unclear. This CDR3 is built from 15 residues. The V end was cut by 5 bases, the J end by 0 bases, with 13 bases between. Germline V gene lookup returns CDR1 MNHNS and CDR2 SASEGT.

V and J are TRBV2 and TRBJ2-5; 7 nucleotides line up with TRBD1. The CDR3 loop spans 15 amino acids. With 6 bases clipped from V and 5 bases from J, the junction kept 12 bases outside the gene matches. Per germline, CDR1 SNHLY and CDR2 FYNNEI. The CDR3 loop is CASRVGTAPGETQYF. The CDR3 DNA follows: TGTGCCAGCAGGGTCGGGACAGCTCCCGGGGAGACCCAGTACTTC.

The rearrangement links TRBV20-1 to TRBJ1-5, with 10 bases lining up with TRBD1. V lost 6 bases and J lost 3; bases outside the gene matches: 17. The V gene's germline CDR1 is DFQATT and CDR2 SNEGSKA (reference sequence). The CDR3 covers 18 residues. The CDR3 bases are TGCAGTGCGTTAATCGGACAGGGGGACGGGCCCACCAATCAGCCCCAGCATTTT. Translated, it gives CSALIGQGDGPTNQPQHF.

The rearrangement joins TRBV27 to TRBJ1-5; 8 bases are a match to TRBD1. CDR1 and CDR2 (germline): MNHEY, SMNVEV (reference sequence). This CDR3 region has 16 residues. V lost 6 bases to trimming and J lost 4 bases; unmatched junction nucleotides: 11. CDR3 loop: CASSQDTTGVNQPQHF. The DNA of the CDR3 is TGTGCCAGCAGCCAAGATACGACAGGGGTTAATCAGCCCCAGCATTTT.